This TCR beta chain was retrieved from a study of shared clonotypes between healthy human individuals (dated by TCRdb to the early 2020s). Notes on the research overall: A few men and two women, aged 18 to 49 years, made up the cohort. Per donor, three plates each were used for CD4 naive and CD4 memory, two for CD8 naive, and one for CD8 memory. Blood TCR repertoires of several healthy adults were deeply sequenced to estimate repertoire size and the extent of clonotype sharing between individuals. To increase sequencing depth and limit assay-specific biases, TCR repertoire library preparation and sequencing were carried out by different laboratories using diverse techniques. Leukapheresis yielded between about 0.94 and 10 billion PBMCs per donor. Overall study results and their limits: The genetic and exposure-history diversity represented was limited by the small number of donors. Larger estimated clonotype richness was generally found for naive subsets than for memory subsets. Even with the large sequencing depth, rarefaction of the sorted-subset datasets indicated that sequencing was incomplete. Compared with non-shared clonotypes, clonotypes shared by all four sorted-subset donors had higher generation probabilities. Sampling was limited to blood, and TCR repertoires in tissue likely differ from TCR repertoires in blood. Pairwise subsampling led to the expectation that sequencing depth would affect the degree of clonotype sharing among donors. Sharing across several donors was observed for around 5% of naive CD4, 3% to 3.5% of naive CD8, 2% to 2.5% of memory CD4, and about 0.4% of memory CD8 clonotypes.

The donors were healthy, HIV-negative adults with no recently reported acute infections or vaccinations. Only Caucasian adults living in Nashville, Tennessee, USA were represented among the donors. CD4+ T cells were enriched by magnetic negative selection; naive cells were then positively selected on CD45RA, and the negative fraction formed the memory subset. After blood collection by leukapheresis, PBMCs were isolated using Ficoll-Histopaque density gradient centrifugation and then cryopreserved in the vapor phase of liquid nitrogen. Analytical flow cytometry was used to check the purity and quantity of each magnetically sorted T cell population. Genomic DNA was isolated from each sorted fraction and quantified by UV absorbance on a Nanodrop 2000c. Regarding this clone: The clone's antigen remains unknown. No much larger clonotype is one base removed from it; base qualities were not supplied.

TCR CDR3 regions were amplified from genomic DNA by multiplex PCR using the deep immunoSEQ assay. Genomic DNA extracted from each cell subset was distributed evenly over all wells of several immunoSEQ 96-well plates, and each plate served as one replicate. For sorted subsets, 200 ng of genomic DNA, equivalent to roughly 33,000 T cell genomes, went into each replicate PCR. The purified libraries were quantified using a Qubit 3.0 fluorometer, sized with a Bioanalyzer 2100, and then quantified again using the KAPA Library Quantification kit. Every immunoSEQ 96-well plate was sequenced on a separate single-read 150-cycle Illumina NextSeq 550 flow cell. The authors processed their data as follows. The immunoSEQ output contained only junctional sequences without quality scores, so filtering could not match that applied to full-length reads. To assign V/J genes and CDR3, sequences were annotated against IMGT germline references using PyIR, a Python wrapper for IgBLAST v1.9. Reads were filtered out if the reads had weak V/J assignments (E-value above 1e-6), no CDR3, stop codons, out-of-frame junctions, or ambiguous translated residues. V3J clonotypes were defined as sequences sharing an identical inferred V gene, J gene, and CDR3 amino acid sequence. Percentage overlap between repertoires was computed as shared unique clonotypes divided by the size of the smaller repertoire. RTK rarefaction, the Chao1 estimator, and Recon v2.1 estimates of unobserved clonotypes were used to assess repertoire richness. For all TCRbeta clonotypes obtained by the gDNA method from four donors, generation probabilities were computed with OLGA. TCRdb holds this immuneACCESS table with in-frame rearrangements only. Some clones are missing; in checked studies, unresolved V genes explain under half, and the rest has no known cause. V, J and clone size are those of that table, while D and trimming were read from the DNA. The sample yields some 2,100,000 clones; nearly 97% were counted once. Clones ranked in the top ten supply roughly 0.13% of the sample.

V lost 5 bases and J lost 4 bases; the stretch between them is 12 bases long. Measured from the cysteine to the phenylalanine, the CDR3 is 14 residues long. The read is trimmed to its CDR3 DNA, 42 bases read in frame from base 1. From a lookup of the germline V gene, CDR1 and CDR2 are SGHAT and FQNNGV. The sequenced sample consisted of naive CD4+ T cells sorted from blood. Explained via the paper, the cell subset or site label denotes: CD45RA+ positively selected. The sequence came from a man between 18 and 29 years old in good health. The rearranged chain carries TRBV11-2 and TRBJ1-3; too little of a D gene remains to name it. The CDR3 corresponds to CASSPAQIGNTIYF. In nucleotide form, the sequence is TGTGCCAGCAGCCCCGCACAAATCGGAAACACCATATATTTT.